The rows below give T cell receptor beta chains drawn from one sample of a study of T-cell memory formation after mild COVID-19. TCRdb reprocessed the 5' RACE reads via MiXCR and lists one record per CDR3 protein. Here the sample spans roughly 190,000 distinct CDR3 sequences, more than 25% being singletons. Source material: PBMCs or a T cell subset sorted from them (not recorded which). The receptors come from an adult woman who had mild COVID-19 (a few samples of this study predate the infection). Cell type and time point are not known. Both conserved end residues are part of each CDR3. D genes are given only for firm matches. Not all rows give a size; the values are once, few, many and, for expanded clones, a class.

j_call: TRBJ2-5
d_call: NA
v_call: TRBV7-9
clone_size: NA
cdr3_aa: CASSLTSSGETQYF
cdr3_nt: TGTGCCAGCAGCTTAACGAGTTCGGGCGAGACCCAGTACTTC

j_call: TRBJ2-1
d_call: NA
v_call: TRBV29-1
clone_size: NA
cdr3_aa: CSTRRGEARFF
cdr3_nt: TGCAGCACCCGAAGAGGGGAGGCACGGTTCTTC

j_call: TRBJ1-1
d_call: NA
v_call: TRBV29-1
clone_size: NA
cdr3_aa: CSVGGAFF
cdr3_nt: TGCAGCGTTGGTGGTGCTTTCTTT

j_call: TRBJ2-1
d_call: TRBD2
v_call: TRBV7-6
clone_size: many
cdr3_aa: CASQGTSGGDEQFF
cdr3_nt: TGTGCCAGCCAAGGGACTAGCGGGGGCGATGAGCAGTTCTTC

j_call: TRBJ2-3
d_call: NA
v_call: TRBV14
clone_size: NA
cdr3_aa: CASSQSMGVTQYF
cdr3_nt: TGTGCCAGCAGCCAATCCATGGGTGTCACGCAGTATTTT

j_call: TRBJ2-2
d_call: TRBD2
v_call: TRBV12-3/TRBV12-4
clone_size: few
cdr3_aa: CASSPSGLAFSSAGELFF
cdr3_nt: TGTGCCAGCAGTCCAAGTGGACTAGCGTTTAGTAGTGCCGGGGAGCTGTTTTTT

j_call: TRBJ2-5
d_call: NA
v_call: TRBV9
clone_size: few
cdr3_aa: CASSVDGRVQFETQYF
cdr3_nt: TGTGCCAGCAGCGTAGATGGAAGGGTCCAGTTTGAGACCCAGTACTTC

j_call: TRBJ2-3
d_call: TRBD2
v_call: TRBV18
clone_size: many
cdr3_aa: CASSLLPTSGETTDTQYF
cdr3_nt: TGTGCCAGCTCACTTTTGCCGACTAGCGGGGAAACCACAGATACGCAGTATTTT

j_call: TRBJ2-3
d_call: TRBD1
v_call: TRBV6-4
clone_size: few
cdr3_aa: CASSGDSLNTQYF
cdr3_nt: TGTGCCAGCAGTGGGGACAGCCTTAATACGCAGTATTTT

j_call: TRBJ2-5
d_call: NA
v_call: TRBV9
clone_size: NA
cdr3_aa: CASTLLARVLETQYF
cdr3_nt: TGTGCCAGCACCCTTCTCGCCAGGGTTCTGGAGACCCAGTACTTC

j_call: TRBJ1-1
d_call: NA
v_call: TRBV29-1
clone_size: few
cdr3_aa: CSVVETEAFF
cdr3_nt: TGCAGCGTTGTGGAGACAGAAGCTTTCTTT

j_call: TRBJ2-1
d_call: TRBD2
v_call: TRBV5-1
clone_size: NA
cdr3_aa: CASSRLADSYNEQFF
cdr3_nt: TGCGCCAGCAGCCGACTAGCGGACTCCTACAATGAGCAGTTCTTC

j_call: TRBJ2-2
d_call: NA
v_call: TRBV7-3
clone_size: few
cdr3_aa: CASSLSGYTGELFF
cdr3_nt: TGTGCCAGCAGCTTAAGTGGATACACCGGGGAGCTGTTTTTT

j_call: TRBJ2-7
d_call: NA
v_call: TRBV5-1
clone_size: NA
cdr3_aa: CASSGEDYEQYF
cdr3_nt: TGCGCCAGCAGCGGCGAAGACTACGAGCAGTACTTC

j_call: TRBJ2-5
d_call: TRBD2
v_call: TRBV15
clone_size: NA
cdr3_aa: CATSRGGGTQETQYF
cdr3_nt: TGTGCCACCAGCAGAGGGGGGGGGACCCAAGAGACCCAGTACTTC

j_call: TRBJ2-7
d_call: NA
v_call: TRBV18
clone_size: NA
cdr3_aa: CASSPLEVYEQYF
cdr3_nt: TGTGCCAGCTCACCACTCGAAGTCTACGAGCAGTACTTC

j_call: TRBJ1-4
d_call: NA
v_call: TRBV20-1
clone_size: few
cdr3_aa: CSARNWGEGYEKLFF
cdr3_nt: TGCAGTGCTAGAAACTGGGGGGAGGGGTATGAAAAACTGTTTTTT

j_call: TRBJ2-7
d_call: NA
v_call: TRBV18
clone_size: NA
cdr3_aa: CASSPPDRPAYEQYF
cdr3_nt: TGTGCCAGCTCACCACCGGACAGACCAGCCTACGAGCAGTACTTC

j_call: TRBJ2-1
d_call: TRBD1
v_call: TRBV19
clone_size: few
cdr3_aa: CASSIGQANEQFF
cdr3_nt: TGTGCCAGTAGCATCGGACAGGCCAATGAGCAGTTCTTC

j_call: TRBJ2-7
d_call: TRBD2
v_call: TRBV10-3
clone_size: few
cdr3_aa: CAISEAPPGGYEQYF
cdr3_nt: TGTGCCATCAGTGAAGCCCCCCCGGGGGGCTACGAGCAGTACTTC

j_call: TRBJ2-4
d_call: TRBD2
v_call: TRBV14
clone_size: NA
cdr3_aa: CASSQETSAGAKNIQYF
cdr3_nt: TGTGCCAGCAGCCAAGAGACTAGCGCCGGAGCCAAAAACATTCAGTACTTC

j_call: TRBJ1-4
d_call: NA
v_call: TRBV5-5
clone_size: NA
cdr3_aa: CASSAGGVSNEKLFF
cdr3_nt: TGTGCCAGCAGCGCCGGGGGGGTTTCTAATGAAAAACTGTTTTTT

j_call: TRBJ1-2
d_call: NA
v_call: TRBV18
clone_size: NA
cdr3_aa: CASSPSGNYGYTF
cdr3_nt: TGTGCCAGCTCACCTTCGGGAAACTATGGCTACACCTTC

j_call: TRBJ2-1
d_call: NA
v_call: TRBV7-9
clone_size: few
cdr3_aa: CASISPRQGSYNEQFF
cdr3_nt: TGTGCCAGCATTTCGCCTAGGCAGGGTTCCTACAATGAGCAGTTCTTC

j_call: TRBJ2-2
d_call: TRBD2
v_call: TRBV4-3
clone_size: once
cdr3_aa: CASSHRTSGNANTGELFF
cdr3_nt: TGCGCCAGCAGCCACCGGACTAGCGGGAACGCGAACACCGGGGAGCTGTTTTTT

j_call: TRBJ2-7
d_call: NA
v_call: TRBV25-1
clone_size: NA
cdr3_aa: CASSEVKGSNEQYF
cdr3_nt: TGTGCCAGCAGTGAAGTCAAGGGTTCCAACGAGCAGTACTTC

j_call: TRBJ2-1
d_call: NA
v_call: TRBV6-1
clone_size: NA
cdr3_aa: CASSEKQENEQFF
cdr3_nt: TGTGCCAGCAGTGAAAAACAGGAAAATGAGCAGTTCTTC

j_call: TRBJ1-5
d_call: NA
v_call: TRBV12-3/TRBV12-4
clone_size: NA
cdr3_aa: CASSLGYQPQHF
cdr3_nt: TGTGCCAGCAGTCTGGGATATCAGCCCCAGCATTTT

j_call: TRBJ2-3
d_call: NA
v_call: TRBV29-1
clone_size: NA
cdr3_aa: CSVGGPRQYF
cdr3_nt: TGCAGCGTTGGAGGCCCTCGGCAGTATTTT

j_call: TRBJ1-5
d_call: NA
v_call: TRBV6-6
clone_size: NA
cdr3_aa: CDTANQPQHF
cdr3_nt: TGTGACACCGCAAATCAGCCCCAGCATTTT

j_call: TRBJ2-7
d_call: NA
v_call: TRBV5-1
clone_size: NA
cdr3_aa: CASSLVGGAYEQYF
cdr3_nt: TGCGCCAGCAGCTTGGTCGGAGGGGCATACGAGCAGTACTTC

j_call: TRBJ1-2
d_call: NA
v_call: TRBV5-6
clone_size: NA
cdr3_aa: CASSLYGQGNYGYTF
cdr3_nt: TGTGCCAGCAGCTTGTATGGCCAGGGGAACTATGGCTACACCTTC

j_call: TRBJ2-3
d_call: NA
v_call: TRBV7-6
clone_size: NA
cdr3_aa: CASSLATVTDTQYF
cdr3_nt: TGTGCCAGCAGCTTAGCCACAGTGACAGATACGCAGTATTTT

j_call: TRBJ2-5
d_call: TRBD2
v_call: TRBV18
clone_size: few
cdr3_aa: CASSPLPGGTQETQYF
cdr3_nt: TGTGCCAGCTCACCATTGCCCGGGGGGACCCAAGAGACCCAGTACTTC

j_call: TRBJ2-1
d_call: TRBD2
v_call: TRBV7-2
clone_size: NA
cdr3_aa: CASSFPGLAGVFDEQFF
cdr3_nt: TGTGCCAGCAGCTTCCCTGGACTGGCGGGAGTTTTTGATGAGCAGTTCTTC

j_call: TRBJ2-5
d_call: NA
v_call: TRBV4-1
clone_size: NA
cdr3_aa: CASSQDRGRRVVAQYF
cdr3_nt: TGCGCCAGCAGCCAGGATAGGGGCAGGCGTGTAGTGGCCCAGTACTTC

j_call: TRBJ1-2
d_call: TRBD1
v_call: TRBV5-6
clone_size: NA
cdr3_aa: CASSWGQGASGYTF
cdr3_nt: TGTGCCAGCAGCTGGGGGCAGGGGGCGTCTGGCTACACCTTC